What follows are 3 T cell receptor beta chains derived from one specimen sequenced in a study of beta chain features in type 1 diabetes. Study results and limitations: Within each of all four CD4+ subsets, Type 1 diabetes patients had TCRB CDR3s that were moderately but significantly shorter.

Reverse transcription of all isolated RNA meant that expressed TCRB transcripts were sequenced. Clones were sequenced by immunoSEQ multiplex PCR, and TCRdb holds only the in-frame ones, with some missing. The table shows some 350,000 clones, with 9.6% occurring only once. Their specific antigens are unknown. The sample was central memory CD4+ T cells from blood. The receptors come from a man aged 25-45 years with type 1 diabetes.

The chain employs TRBV5-1 and TRBJ2-5; D not certain. This CDR3 has 14 amino acids. Trimming removed 1 base from V and 5 bases from J, with 12 bases in between. The V gene's germline CDR1 is SGHRS and CDR2 YFSETQ. For the CDR3, the DNA is TGCGCCAGCAGCTTGACTACTAACGGGGAGACCCAGTACTTC. It is translated as CASSLTTNGETQYF.

This clone was observed a handful of times. The CDR3 sequence is CASSRYQETQYF. The CDR3 region has the DNA TGTGCCAGCAGCCGATACCAAGAGACCCAGTACTTC. The rearrangement joins TRBV7-2 to TRBJ2-5; D remains unclear. V was clipped by 5 bases and J by 0 bases, with 4 bases between them. Germline V gene data show CDR1 as SGHTA and CDR2 as FQGNSA. The CDR3 has 12 residues.

This clone showed up just a few times. The gene calls are TRBV25-1 and TRBJ2-5, with 8 bases aligning to TRBD1. The CDR3 extends over 13 amino acids. Trimming removed 8 bases from V and 5 bases from J; junction bases left unmatched: 7. Germline V gives CDR1 MGHDK, CDR2 SYGVNS. CDR3 amino acids: CASQGQGFETQYF. For the CDR3, the DNA is TGTGCCAGCCAAGGACAGGGATTCGAGACCCAGTACTTC.